Below, one TCR beta chain is given with its context. Its target antigen remains unknown. The record has no base qualities; no much larger clone is one base away. These data are taken from a study of T cell responses to AZD1222 COVID-19 vaccine (TCRdb year 2021). In the study overall: A total of over 230 trial participants underwent TCR sequencing, of whom 207 received two doses of AZD1222 and about 26 received two doses of the MenACWY control vaccine. Trial participants were enrolled by age into subgroups of 18-55, 56-69 and 70-plus years, and around 150, 28 and 57 TCR-sequenced participants, respectively, were included in these subgroups. Study-level results and caveats: In the small 56-69-year group, the increase in depth fell short of significance, most likely because of low power. Epitopes outside the regions mutated in the B.1.351 and B.1.1.7 variants were reportedly recognized by nearly half of the unique spike-specific TCRs. CD4 TCRs associated with the vaccine covered the entire spike protein, and the dominant responses were in regions 160-218 and 743-854. A significant rise in spike-specific TCR breadth and depth was observed after two AZD1222 doses relative to day 0 and relative to MenACWY recipients. Because no day 14 peak-response samples were available, the repertoires could be characterized only after the peak T cell response. Participants were mostly white British and included more females than males, and it was suggested by the authors that clonal diversity may have been underestimated. Conclusions about previously exposed vaccinees were limited because only 5 or 6 AZD1222 recipients were SARS-CoV-2 seropositive at baseline.

Taken from the germline V gene (reference sequence), the CDR1 and CDR2 loops are WNHNN and SYGVQD. Its CDR3 holds 13 amino acids, cysteine through phenylalanine. The kept DNA is CDR3 alone, 39 bases in frame from the first base. V is shortened by 5 bases, J by 2 bases, and the region joining them spans 8 bases. In the paper's terms, the time point label means: about 28 days (+/-7) after the second vaccine dose. AZD1222 recipients given second doses at about 4 weeks or at about 12 weeks were pooled, since spike-specific TCR depth and breadth were not found to differ between the two schedules. The vaccinee samples were drawn from two UK trials, COV001 and COV002, one of which was a single-blind randomized controlled phase 2/3 trial testing AZD1222 (ChAdOx1 nCoV-19) in healthy adults. For TCRbeta chain sequencing, PBMC samples from trial participants were taken at day 0 and at day 28 after the second dose.

The CDR3 regions of human TCRbeta chains were analyzed by immunosequencing. The published analysis was carried out like this. TCRs in the repertoires were compared against a reference library of SARS-CoV-2-specific TCRs that had been generated with the MIRA antigen-specificity platform. Breadth was defined as the fraction of unique TCRs that were SARS-CoV-2-associated, and depth was defined as the fraction of total T cells that were SARS-CoV-2-associated. Using the MIRA data, every spike-specific TCR was mapped to the spike region that the TCR reacted to and assigned to either a CD4 or a CD8 class. Log10-transformed breadth and depth values were compared by one-way ANOVA with Sidak's multiple comparisons tests. Here the immuneACCESS table is served through TCRdb, limited to in-frame sequences with V and J called. Missing clones are a known gap in these copies; in checked studies unresolved V genes cover under half, and the rest lacks a known reason. V and J calls plus clone size are reproduced from that table; the DNA served to infer D and trimming. A total of roughly 110,000 clones appear in this sample, roughly 85% of them only once. The ten largest make up around 4.9% of the sample.

The chain uses TRBV10-1 and TRBJ2-3, with TRBD1 perhaps the D gene, on 5 matching bases. The sequencing used peripheral blood, collected 28 days after the second AZD1222 dose. This receptor was identified in an adult who received the AZD1222 COVID-19 vaccine. The CDR3 loop reads CASSRGLTDTQYF. The nucleotides read TGCGCCAGCAGTAGGGGCCTCACAGATACGCAGTATTTT.